A selection of T cell receptor beta chains follows, all from one sample in a study of untreated major depressive disorder. Here immunoSEQ multiplex PCR was the method, and the copy in TCRdb shows in-frame clones only, minus some. The sample lists just over 20,000 clones, around 87% occurring once. Material: CD4+ T cells from PBMCs. These receptors originate from a woman aged 25-40 years in good health. Both conserved end residues are part of each CDR3. A D gene is named only where the DNA matches it firmly.

TRBD2	TRBV4-3	TRBJ2-7	TGCGCCAGCAGCCGAGGAGCGGGGGGTTTATACGAGCAGTACTTC	CASSRGAGGLYEQYF
TRBD1	TRBV27	TRBJ2-7	TGTGCCAGCAGTCCACCGCCGACAGGGTGGTCAGACGAGCAGTACTTC	CASSPPPTGWSDEQYF
NA	TRBV7-2	TRBJ2-2	TGTGCCAGCAGCACCACGGACAGCCCGAACACCGGGGAGCTGTTTTTT	CASSTTDSPNTGELFF
NA	TRBV27	TRBJ1-5	TGTGCCAGCAGTCTGACTTCAAACGGCAATCAGCCCCAGCATTTT	CASSLTSNGNQPQHF
NA	TRBV25-1	TRBJ1-3	TGTGCCAGCAAGAAGGACGACACCCCGGGAAACACCATATATTTT	CASKKDDTPGNTIYF
TRBD2	TRBV18	TRBJ2-5	TGTGCCAGCTCACCGTCGGCTAGCGGACAAGAGACCCAGTACTTC	CASSPSASGQETQYF
TRBD1	TRBV19	TRBJ1-6	TGTGCCAGTAGTGTTACAGGGGGGCACTCACCCCTCCACTTT	CASSVTGGHSPLHF
TRBD1	TRBV5-1	TRBJ1-4	TGCGCCAGCAGCTCGACGACAGGGACTAATGAAAAACTGTTTTTT	CASSSTTGTNEKLFF
NA	TRBV6-1	TRBJ2-4	TGTGCCAGCAGTGAAGTCACCATTCAGTACTTC	CASSEVTIQYF
TRBD1	TRBV2	TRBJ2-5	TGTGCCAGCAGCCCCGGACAGGGAAAGGCGGAGACCCAGTACTTC	CASSPGQGKAETQYF
TRBD2	TRBV7-2	TRBJ2-3	TGTGCCAGCAGCCCTCAAAGCGGGGTGACAGATACGCAGTATTTT	CASSPQSGVTDTQYF
TRBD1	TRBV7-2	TRBJ1-6	TGTGCCAGCAGCCTCCGCAGGGGGCCGGTCGGGTTTAATTCACCCCTCCACTTT	CASSLRRGPVGFNSPLHF
TRBD1	TRBV4-1	TRBJ2-7	TGCGCCAGCAGCCCTGACAGGGGGATAAGGTACGAGCAGTACTTC	CASSPDRGIRYEQYF
NA	TRBV29-1	TRBJ1-4	TGCAGCGTTGAAGACGAGGGGGAAAAACTGTTTTTT	CSVEDEGEKLFF
TRBD1	TRBV18	TRBJ1-1	TGTGCCAGCTCACCACAGGACAGGGGGCAAGCTTTCTTT	CASSPQDRGQAFF
NA	TRBV27	TRBJ1-1	TGTGCCAGCAGCCATTGGGAGGAATCAGCTGAAGCTTTCTTT	CASSHWEESAEAFF
TRBD1	TRBV5-6	TRBJ1-2	TGTGCCAGCAGTTCCGGGACAGGCGATGGCTACACCTTC	CASSSGTGDGYTF
NA	TRBV5-6	TRBJ1-2	TGTGCCAGCAGCTTGGAGCGGTGGGGCTACACCTTC	CASSLERWGYTF